This TCR beta chain was sequenced during a study of blood T cell repertoires in COVID-19. Study in general: COVID-19 samples, acute and convalescent, were from the United States, Italy and Spain. T cells, B-cell-depleted T cells, or PBMCs supplied cDNA or gDNA.

Per the original methods: Cell counts per sample came from amplifying reference gene primers. Clones were read by immunoSEQ multiplex PCR, and TCRdb kept only the in-frame ones, dropping some. V, J and clone size are taken as reported in that table, and D and trimming were inferred from the DNA itself. The table records about 360,000 clones, 86% of them present only once. Seattle cases were enrolled at active infection and followed longitudinally. Sequenced sample: peripheral blood. This clonotype was sampled from a woman aged 55 to 70 with COVID-19, enrolled during active disease.

The CDR3 bases are TGCGCCAGCAGCTTGGCCGGGGGAGGCCCTGAAGCTTTCTTT. As protein: CASSLAGGGPEAFF. The chain carries TRBV5-1 and TRBJ1-1; possibly TRBD1 for D (5 bases). The CDR3 runs to 14 residues. V dropped 0 bases and J dropped 6 bases, with 12 bases sitting between them. Germline V gene sequence: CDR1 SGHRS, CDR2 YFSETQ. Looking up the rest from reference TRBV5-1 and TRBJ1-1 gives the full variable domain: KAGVTQTPRYLIKTRGQQVTLSCSPISGHRSVSWYQQTPGQGLQFLFEYFSETQRNKGNFPGRFSGRQFSNSRSEMNVSTLELGDSALYLCASSLAGGGPEAFFGQGTRLTVV.